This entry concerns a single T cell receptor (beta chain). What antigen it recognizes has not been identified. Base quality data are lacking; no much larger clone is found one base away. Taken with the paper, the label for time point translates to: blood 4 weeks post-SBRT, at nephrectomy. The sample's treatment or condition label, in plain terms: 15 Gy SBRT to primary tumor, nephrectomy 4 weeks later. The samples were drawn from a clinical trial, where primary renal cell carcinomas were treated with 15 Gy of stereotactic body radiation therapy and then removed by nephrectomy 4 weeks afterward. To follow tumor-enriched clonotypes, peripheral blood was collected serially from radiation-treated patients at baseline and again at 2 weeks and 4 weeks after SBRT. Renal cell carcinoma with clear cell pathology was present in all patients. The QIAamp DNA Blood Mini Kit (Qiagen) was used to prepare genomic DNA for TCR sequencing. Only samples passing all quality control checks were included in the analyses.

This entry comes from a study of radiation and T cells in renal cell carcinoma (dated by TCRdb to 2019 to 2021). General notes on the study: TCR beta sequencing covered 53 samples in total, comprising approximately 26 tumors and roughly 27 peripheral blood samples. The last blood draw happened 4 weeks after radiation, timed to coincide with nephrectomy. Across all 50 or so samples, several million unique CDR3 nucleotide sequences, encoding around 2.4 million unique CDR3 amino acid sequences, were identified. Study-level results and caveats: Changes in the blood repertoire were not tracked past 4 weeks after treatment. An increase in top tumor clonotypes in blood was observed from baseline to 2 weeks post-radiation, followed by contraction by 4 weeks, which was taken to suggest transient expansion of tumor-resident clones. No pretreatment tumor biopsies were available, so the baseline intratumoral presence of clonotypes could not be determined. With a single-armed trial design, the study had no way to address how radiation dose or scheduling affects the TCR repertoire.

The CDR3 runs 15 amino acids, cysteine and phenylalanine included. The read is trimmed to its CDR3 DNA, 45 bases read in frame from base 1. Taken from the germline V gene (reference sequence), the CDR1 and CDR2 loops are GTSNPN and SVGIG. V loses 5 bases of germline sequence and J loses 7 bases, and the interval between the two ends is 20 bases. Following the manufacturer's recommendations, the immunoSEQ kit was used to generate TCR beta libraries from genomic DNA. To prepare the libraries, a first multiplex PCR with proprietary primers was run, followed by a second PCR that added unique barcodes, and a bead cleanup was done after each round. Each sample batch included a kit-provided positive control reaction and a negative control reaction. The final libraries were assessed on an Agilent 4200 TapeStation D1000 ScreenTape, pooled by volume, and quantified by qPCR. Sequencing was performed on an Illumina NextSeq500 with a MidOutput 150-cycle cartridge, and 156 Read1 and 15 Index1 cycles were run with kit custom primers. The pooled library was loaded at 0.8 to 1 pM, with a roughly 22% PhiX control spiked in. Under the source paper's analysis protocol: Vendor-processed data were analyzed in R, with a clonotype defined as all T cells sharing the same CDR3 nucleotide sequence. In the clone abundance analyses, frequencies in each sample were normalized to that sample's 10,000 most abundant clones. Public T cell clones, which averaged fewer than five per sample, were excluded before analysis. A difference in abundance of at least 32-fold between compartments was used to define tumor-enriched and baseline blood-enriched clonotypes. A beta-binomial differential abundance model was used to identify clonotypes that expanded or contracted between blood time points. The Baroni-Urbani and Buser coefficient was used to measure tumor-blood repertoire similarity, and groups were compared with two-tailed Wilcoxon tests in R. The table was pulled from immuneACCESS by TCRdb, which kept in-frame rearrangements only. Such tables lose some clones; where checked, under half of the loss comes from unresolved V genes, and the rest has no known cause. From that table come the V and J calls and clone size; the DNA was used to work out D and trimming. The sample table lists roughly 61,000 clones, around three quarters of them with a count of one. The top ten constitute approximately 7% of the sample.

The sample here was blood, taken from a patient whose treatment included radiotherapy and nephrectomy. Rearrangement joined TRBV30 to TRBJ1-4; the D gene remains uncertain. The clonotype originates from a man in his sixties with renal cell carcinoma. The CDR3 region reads CAWGVPLPWGEKLFF. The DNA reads TGTGCCTGGGGGGTTCCCCTCCCGTGGGGTGAAAAACTGTTTTTT.